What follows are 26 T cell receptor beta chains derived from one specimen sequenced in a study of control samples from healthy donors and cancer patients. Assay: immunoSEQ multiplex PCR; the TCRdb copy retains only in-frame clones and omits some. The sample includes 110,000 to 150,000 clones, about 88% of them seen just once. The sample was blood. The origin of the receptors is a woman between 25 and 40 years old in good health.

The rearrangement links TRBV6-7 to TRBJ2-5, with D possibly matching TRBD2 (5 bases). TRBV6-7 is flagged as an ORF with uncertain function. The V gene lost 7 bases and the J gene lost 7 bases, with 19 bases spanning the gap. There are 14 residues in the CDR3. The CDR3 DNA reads TGTGCCAGCACCCAATTCGACACCGGAGGGACCCAGTACTTC. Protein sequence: CASTQFDTGGTQYF.

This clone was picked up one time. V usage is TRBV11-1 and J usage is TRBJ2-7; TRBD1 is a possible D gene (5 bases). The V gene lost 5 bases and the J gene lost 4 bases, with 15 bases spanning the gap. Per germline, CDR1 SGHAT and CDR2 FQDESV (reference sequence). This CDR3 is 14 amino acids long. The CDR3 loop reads CASSQSDSIYEQYF. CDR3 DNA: TGTGCCAGCAGCCAAAGCGACAGTATATACGAGCAGTACTTC.

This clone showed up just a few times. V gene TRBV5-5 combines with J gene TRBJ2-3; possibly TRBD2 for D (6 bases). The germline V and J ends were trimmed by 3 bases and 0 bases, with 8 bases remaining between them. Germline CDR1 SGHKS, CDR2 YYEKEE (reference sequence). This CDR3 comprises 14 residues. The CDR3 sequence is CASSSGTSTDTQYF. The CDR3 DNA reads TGTGCCAGCAGCTCCGGGACTAGCACAGATACGCAGTATTTT. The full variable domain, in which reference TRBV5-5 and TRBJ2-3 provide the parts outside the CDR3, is DAGVTQSPTHLIKTRGQQVTLRCSPISGHKSVSWYQQVLGQGPQFIFQYYEKEERGRGNFPDRFSARQFPNYSSELNVNALLLGDSALYLCASSSGTSTDTQYFGPGTRLTVL.

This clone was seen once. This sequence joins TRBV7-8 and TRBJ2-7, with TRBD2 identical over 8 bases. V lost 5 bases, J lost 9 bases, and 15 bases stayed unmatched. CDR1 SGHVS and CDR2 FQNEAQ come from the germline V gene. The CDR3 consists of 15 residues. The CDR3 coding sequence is TGTGCCAGCAGCAGTGCGGGAGGCGTTGTTGTAAGGCAGTACTTC. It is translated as CASSSAGGVVVRQYF.

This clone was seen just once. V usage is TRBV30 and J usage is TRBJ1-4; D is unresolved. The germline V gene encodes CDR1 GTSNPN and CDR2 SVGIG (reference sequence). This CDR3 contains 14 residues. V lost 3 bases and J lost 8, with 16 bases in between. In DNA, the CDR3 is TGTGCCTGGAGAGGGTTACAACTAGGGGAAAAACTGTTTTTT. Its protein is CAWRGLQLGEKLFF.

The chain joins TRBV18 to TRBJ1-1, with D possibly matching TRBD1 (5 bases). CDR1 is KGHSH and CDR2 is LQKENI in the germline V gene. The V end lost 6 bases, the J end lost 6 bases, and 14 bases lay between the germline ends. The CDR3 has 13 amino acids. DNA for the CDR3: TGTGCCAGCTCTACCAGGGATAGCCCTGAAGCTTTCTTT. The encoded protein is CASSTRDSPEAFF.

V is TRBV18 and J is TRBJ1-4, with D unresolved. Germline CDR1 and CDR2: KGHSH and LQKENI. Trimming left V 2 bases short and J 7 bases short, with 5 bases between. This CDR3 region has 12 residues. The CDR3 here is CASSPTAEKLFF. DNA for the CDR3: TGTGCCAGCTCACCAACGGCTGAAAAACTGTTTTTT.

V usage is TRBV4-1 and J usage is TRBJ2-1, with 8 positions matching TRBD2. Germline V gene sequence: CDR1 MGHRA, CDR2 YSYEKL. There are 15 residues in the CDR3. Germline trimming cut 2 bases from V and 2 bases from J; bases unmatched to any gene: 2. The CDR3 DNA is TGCGCCAGCAGCCAACAGCGGGGGACCTACAATGAGCAGTTCTTC. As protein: CASSQQRGTYNEQFF.

The CDR3 reads CASSLAGGATQPQHF. In DNA, the CDR3 is TGTGCCAGCAGCTTGGCTGGCGGGGCGACTCAGCCCCAGCATTTT. The chain employs TRBV5-6 and TRBJ1-5; TRBD1 might be the D (5 bases). V was shortened by 0 bases and J by 6 bases, with 13 bases between the two germline ends. CDR1 and CDR2 from the germline V gene are SGHDT and YYEEEE. This CDR3 is 15 amino acids long.

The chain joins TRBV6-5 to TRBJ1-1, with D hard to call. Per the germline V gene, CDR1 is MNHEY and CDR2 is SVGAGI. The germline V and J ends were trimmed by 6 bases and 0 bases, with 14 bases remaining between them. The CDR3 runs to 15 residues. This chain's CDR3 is CASSFNHYMNTEAFF. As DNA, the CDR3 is TGTGCCAGCAGCTTTAATCACTATATGAACACTGAAGCTTTCTTT.

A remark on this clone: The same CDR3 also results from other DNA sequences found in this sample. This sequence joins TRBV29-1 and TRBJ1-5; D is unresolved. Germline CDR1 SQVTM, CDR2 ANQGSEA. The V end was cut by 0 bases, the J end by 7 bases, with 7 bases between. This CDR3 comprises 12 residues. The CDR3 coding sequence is TGCAGCGTTGAAGATCCCGGCCAGCCCCAGCATTTT. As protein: CSVEDPGQPQHF.

Here the CDR3 reads CSARADREVFF. The CDR3 DNA reads as TGCAGTGCTAGAGCGGACAGGGAGGTGTTCTTC. This sequence joins TRBV20-1 and TRBJ2-1; 8 bases align to TRBD1. V gave up 1 base and J gave up 15 bases; unmatched junction bases: 5. Germline-derived CDR1 and CDR2 are DFQATT and SNEGSKA (reference sequence). This CDR3 contains 11 residues.

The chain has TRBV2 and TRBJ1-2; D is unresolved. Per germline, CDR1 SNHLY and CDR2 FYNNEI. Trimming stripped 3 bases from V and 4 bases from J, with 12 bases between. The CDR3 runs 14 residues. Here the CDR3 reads CASSDGERVYGYTF. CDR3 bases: TGTGCCAGCAGTGATGGAGAACGGGTCTATGGCTACACCTTC.

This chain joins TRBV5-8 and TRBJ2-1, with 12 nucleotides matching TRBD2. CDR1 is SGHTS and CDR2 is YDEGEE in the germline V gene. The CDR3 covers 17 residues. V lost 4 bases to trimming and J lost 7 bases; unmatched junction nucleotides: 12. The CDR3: CASSHRPSGRAWNEQFF. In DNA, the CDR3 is TGTGCCAGCAGCCACCGGCCTAGCGGGAGGGCCTGGAATGAGCAGTTCTTC.

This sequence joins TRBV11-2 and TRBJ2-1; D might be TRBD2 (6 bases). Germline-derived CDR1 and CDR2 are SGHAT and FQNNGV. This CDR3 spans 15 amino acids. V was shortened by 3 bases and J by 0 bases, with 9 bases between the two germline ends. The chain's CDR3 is CASSFTGDSYNEQFF. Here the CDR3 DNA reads TGTGCCAGCAGCTTTACGGGGGACTCCTACAATGAGCAGTTCTTC.

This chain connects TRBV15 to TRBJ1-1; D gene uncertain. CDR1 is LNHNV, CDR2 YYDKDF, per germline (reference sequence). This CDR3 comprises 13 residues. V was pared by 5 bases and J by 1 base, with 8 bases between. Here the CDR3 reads CATSAGQNTEAFF. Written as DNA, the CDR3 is TGTGCCACCAGCGCGGGCCAGAACACTGAAGCTTTCTTT.

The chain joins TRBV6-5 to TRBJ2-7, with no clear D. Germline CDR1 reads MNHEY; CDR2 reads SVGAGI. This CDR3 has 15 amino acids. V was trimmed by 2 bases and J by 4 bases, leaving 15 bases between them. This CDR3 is CASSYAVGLTYEQYF. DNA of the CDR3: TGTGCCAGCAGTTACGCAGTGGGCTTGACTTACGAGCAGTACTTC.

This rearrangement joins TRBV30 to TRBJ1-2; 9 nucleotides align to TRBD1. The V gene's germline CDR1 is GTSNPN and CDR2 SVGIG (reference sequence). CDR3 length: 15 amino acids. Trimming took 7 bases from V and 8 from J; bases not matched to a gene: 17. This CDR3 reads CASNVQGARSAGYTF. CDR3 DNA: TGTGCCTCGAATGTACAGGGGGCGCGAAGTGCCGGCTACACCTTC.

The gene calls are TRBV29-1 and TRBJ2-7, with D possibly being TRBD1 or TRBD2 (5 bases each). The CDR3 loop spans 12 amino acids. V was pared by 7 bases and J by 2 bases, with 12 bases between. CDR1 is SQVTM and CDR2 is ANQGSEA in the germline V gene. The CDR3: CSGGAGAYEQYF. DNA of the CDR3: TGCAGCGGTGGGGCCGGGGCCTACGAGCAGTACTTC.

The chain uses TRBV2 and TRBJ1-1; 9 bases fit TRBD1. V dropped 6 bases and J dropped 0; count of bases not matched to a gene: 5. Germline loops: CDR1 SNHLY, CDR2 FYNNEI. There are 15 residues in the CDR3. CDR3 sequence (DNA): TGTGCCAGCAGACTGCGGGACAGGGTGAACACTGAAGCTTTCTTT. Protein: CASRLRDRVNTEAFF.

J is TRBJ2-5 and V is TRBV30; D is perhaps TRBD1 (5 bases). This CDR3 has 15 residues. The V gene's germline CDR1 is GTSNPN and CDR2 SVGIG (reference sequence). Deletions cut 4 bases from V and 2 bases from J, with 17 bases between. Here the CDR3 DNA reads TGTGCCTGGACCCCTGGGGCGGCGTTTCAAGAGACCCAGTACTTC. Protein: CAWTPGAAFQETQYF.

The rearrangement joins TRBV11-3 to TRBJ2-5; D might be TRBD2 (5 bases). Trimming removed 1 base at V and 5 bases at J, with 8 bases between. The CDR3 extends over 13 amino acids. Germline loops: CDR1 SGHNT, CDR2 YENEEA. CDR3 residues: CASSLAGMETQYF. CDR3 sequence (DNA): TGTGCCAGCAGCTTAGCGGGGATGGAGACCCAGTACTTC.

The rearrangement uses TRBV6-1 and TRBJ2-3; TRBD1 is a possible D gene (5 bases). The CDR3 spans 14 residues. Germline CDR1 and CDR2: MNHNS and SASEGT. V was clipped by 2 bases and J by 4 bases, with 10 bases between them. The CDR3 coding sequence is TGTGCCAGCAGTGAAAGGGGCCCGCCAGATACGCAGTATTTT. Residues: CASSERGPPDTQYF.

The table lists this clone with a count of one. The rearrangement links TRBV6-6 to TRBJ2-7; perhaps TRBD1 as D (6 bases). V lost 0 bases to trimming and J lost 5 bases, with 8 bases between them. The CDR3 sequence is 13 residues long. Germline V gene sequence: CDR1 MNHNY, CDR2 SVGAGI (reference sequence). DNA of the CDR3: TGTGCCAGCAGTTACTCCCCAGGGGACGAGCAGTACTTC. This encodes CASSYSPGDEQYF.

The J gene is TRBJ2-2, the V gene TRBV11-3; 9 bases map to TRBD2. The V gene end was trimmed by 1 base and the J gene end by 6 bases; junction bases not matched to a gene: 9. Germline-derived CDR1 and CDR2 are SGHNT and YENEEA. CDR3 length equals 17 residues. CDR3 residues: CASSLGNGGLASGELFF. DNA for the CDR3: TGTGCCAGCAGCTTAGGTAACGGCGGACTAGCGTCCGGGGAGCTGTTTTTT.

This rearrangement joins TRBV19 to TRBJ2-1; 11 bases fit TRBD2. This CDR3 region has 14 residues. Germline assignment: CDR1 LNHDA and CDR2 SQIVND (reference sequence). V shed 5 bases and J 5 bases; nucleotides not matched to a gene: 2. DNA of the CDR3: TGTGCCAGTAGTGCGGGACTAGCGGACAATGAGCAGTTCTTC. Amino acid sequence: CASSAGLADNEQFF. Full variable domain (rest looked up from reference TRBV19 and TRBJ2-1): DGGITQSPKYLFRKEGQNVTLSCEQNLNHDAMYWYRQDPGQGLRLIYYSQIVNDFQKGDIAEGYSVSREKKESFPLTVTSAQKNPTAFYLCASSAGLADNEQFFGPGTRLTVL.